This T cell receptor (beta chain) was sequenced for a study of T cell changes during pregnancy in multiple sclerosis. Measured with immunoSEQ multiplex PCR; TCRdb has only the in-frame clones, and not every one. The profile covers approximately 69,000 clones, with about 94% appearing a single time and approximately 0.58% taken by the ten largest. CDR3 size: 13 residues. CDR1 MNHEY and CDR2 SMNVEV come from the germline V gene (reference sequence). The V end lost 5 bases, the J end lost 2 bases, and 10 bases lay between the germline ends. This rearrangement joins TRBV27 to TRBJ2-7, with a possible D match to TRBD1 (6 bases). The sample here was peripheral blood, taken in the third trimester of pregnancy. The TCR comes from a female donor with multiple sclerosis, enrolled in a pregnancy study. CDR3: CASSLPGAYEQYF. The CDR3 DNA reads as TGTGCCAGCAGTCTCCCAGGGGCCTACGAGCAGTACTTC.